Below, 10 T cell receptor beta chains from the same sample are listed, as sequenced in a study of T cell repertoires in cytomegalovirus infection. Using its own MiXCR run on the reads, TCRdb lists one record per CDR3 protein. The sample holds under 350,000 distinct CDR3 sequences, more than 9% seen once. The sample consisted of PBMCs. The receptors were sampled from a human donor in good health (CMV status not recorded). Some clones in this sample may be carry-over from other donors' samples.

In this sample, this clonotype turned up a few times. This chain uses TRBV10-3 with TRBJ2-1; 7 bases agree with TRBD1. J gave up 1 base and V 11 bases, and 5 bases lay outside the gene matches. The CDR3 is 13 residues long. Germline lookup yields CDR1 ENHRY and CDR2 SYGVKD. The CDR3 is CAARQGSYNEQFF. CDR3 DNA sequence: TGTGCCGCACGACAGGGTTCCTACAATGAGCAGTTCTTC.

The V gene is TRBV28, the J gene TRBJ2-7; perhaps TRBD2 as D (6 bases). Germline assignment: CDR1 MDHEN and CDR2 SYDVKM. Trimming removed 5 bases from V and 5 bases from J, with 13 bases in between. The CDR3 runs 13 residues. The CDR3 is CASSPWGDDEQYF. DNA of the CDR3: TGTGCCAGCAGTCCGTGGGGGGACGACGAGCAGTACTTC.

This clonotype appeared many times. The rearrangement links TRBV7-2 to TRBJ2-5, with D unclear. Germline V gene lookup returns CDR1 SGHTA and CDR2 FQGNSA. The CDR3 length is 16 residues. Trimming removed 1 base from V and 5 bases from J, with 17 bases in between. CDR3: CASSLVSASTGETQYF. CDR3 nucleotides: TGTGCCAGCAGCTTAGTAAGCGCCAGCACCGGGGAGACCCAGTACTTC.

This clonotype was seen many times. The gene calls are TRBV4-3 and TRBJ2-7; no clear D gene. Between the trimmed V and J ends, which lost 0 bases and 3 bases, there was a span of 9 bases. The CDR3 is 14 residues long. Germline CDR1 reads LGHNA; CDR2 reads YSLEER. The CDR3 region is CASSQDRQYYEQYF. The DNA of the CDR3 is TGCGCCAGCAGCCAAGATCGGCAGTACTACGAGCAGTACTTC.

The rearrangement links TRBV5-6 to TRBJ2-5; weak D call: TRBD2 (6 bases). The CDR3 spans 15 residues. V was trimmed by 5 bases and J by 3 bases, leaving 17 bases between them. The germline CDR1 and CDR2 sequences are SGHDT and YYEEEE. As DNA, the CDR3 is TGTGCCAGCAGTAGAGGAGGGGTTGGCGAAGAGACCCAGTACTTC. It encodes CASSRGGVGEETQYF.

The CDR3 is CASSLAGVPAYSNQPQHF. The CDR3 nucleotides read TGTGCCAGCAGCTTGGCAGGGGTTCCCGCGTATAGCAATCAGCCCCAGCATTTT. The rearrangement joins TRBV5-5 to TRBJ1-5; TRBD1 is a possible D gene (6 bases). V gave up 0 bases and J gave up 0 bases, with 16 bases separating them. This CDR3 is 18 amino acids long. Per the germline V gene, CDR1 is SGHKS and CDR2 is YYEKEE (reference sequence).

The V and J genes are TRBV5-8 and TRBJ1-1; D might be TRBD1 (6 bases). The CDR3 is made up of 14 amino acids. Germline values: CDR1 SGHTS, CDR2 YDEGEE. Trimming shortened V by 2 bases and J by 3 bases, and 11 bases separated the two germline ends. The CDR3 nucleotides are TGTGCCAGCAGCTTTATGGGGGGCTACACTGAAGCTTTCTTT. It yields the protein CASSFMGGYTEAFF.

This clonotype appeared a few times. This sequence joins TRBV10-2 and TRBJ1-2; D not certain. The CDR3 has 14 amino acids. Germline loops: CDR1 WSHSY, CDR2 SAAADI. Trimming took 0 bases from V and 6 from J, leaving 11 bases between them. CDR3 DNA: TGCGCCAGCAGTGAGTCTGGCCAGAATAATGGCTACACCTTC. Translating it yields CASSESGQNNGYTF.

This clonotype was picked up a small number of times. V gene TRBV5-1 combines with J gene TRBJ2-7, with a weak D call TRBD1 (6 bases). Germline-derived CDR1 and CDR2 are SGHRS and YFSETQ. V was trimmed by 1 base and J by 4 bases, leaving 12 bases between them. The CDR3 sequence is 14 residues long. The CDR3 DNA follows: TGCGCCAGCAGCTTGACAGGGAGCGTGTACGAGCAGTACTTC. Translation gives CASSLTGSVYEQYF.

J is TRBJ2-1 and V is TRBV19; 11 bases fit TRBD1. Germline lookup yields CDR1 LNHDA and CDR2 SQIVND (reference sequence). CDR3 length equals 16 residues. V dropped 5 bases and J dropped 3; count of bases not matched to a gene: 6. The CDR3 sequence is CASSPDRGRVYNEQFF. In DNA form, the CDR3 reads TGTGCCAGTAGTCCGGACAGGGGGCGGGTCTACAATGAGCAGTTCTTC. Drawing the rest from reference TRBV19 and TRBJ2-1, the complete variable domain is DGGITQSPKYLFRKEGQNVTLSCEQNLNHDAMYWYRQDPGQGLRLIYYSQIVNDFQKGDIAEGYSVSREKKESFPLTVTSAQKNPTAFYLCASSPDRGRVYNEQFFGPGTRLTVL.